These T cell receptor beta chains were read from a single sample in a study of blood T cell repertoires in COVID-19. Repertoires were generated with immunoSEQ multiplex PCR, while TCRdb's copy carries only in-frame clones and drops some. Of approximately 400,000 clones in the sample, 81% were seen once. Sequenced sample: peripheral blood. The receptors shown here come from a human donor with acute or convalescent COVID-19. The donor label of this sample is uncertain. The CDR3 runs from the conserved cysteine through the conserved F or W. D genes are given only for firm matches. Size values are once, few and many counts, or a class for expanded clones, and some rows have none.

v_gene	abundance	j_gene	d_gene	CDR3aa	CDR3nt
TRBV6-5	.	TRBJ1-5	.	CASSRSPPGSQPQHF	TGTGCCAGCAGCCGGTCACCCCCGGGTAGTCAGCCCCAGCATTTT
TRBV2	.	TRBJ1-2	.	CASSGDYGYTF	TGTGCCAGTTCGGGTGATTATGGCTACACCTTC
TRBV6-1	.	TRBJ1-1	TRBD1	CASSEARTGPPGAFF	TGTGCCAGCAGTGAAGCAAGGACAGGGCCCCCTGGGGCTTTCTTT
TRBV5-6	once	TRBJ1-1	.	CASSPGGRVPEAFF	TGTGCCAGCAGCCCAGGAGGGAGGGTCCCTGAAGCTTTCTTT
TRBV3-1/TRBV3-2	.	TRBJ1-3	TRBD1	CASSKDRPSGNTIYF	TGTGCCAGCAGCAAGGACAGGCCCTCTGGAAACACCATATATTTT
TRBV11-2	.	TRBJ1-1	.	CASSFSRNTVEAFF	TGTGCCAGCAGCTTTTCCAGGAACACAGTTGAAGCTTTCTTT
TRBV3-1/TRBV3-2	.	TRBJ2-6	TRBD2	CASSQMAPGAGGPGANVLTF	TGTGCCAGCAGCCAGATGGCCCCAGGAGCGGGAGGGCCGGGGGCCAACGTCCTGACTTTC
TRBV5-1	.	TRBJ1-1	.	CASSLVAGGLTEAFF	TGCGCCAGCAGCTTGGTTGCGGGGGGTTTGACTGAAGCTTTCTTT
TRBV5-1	.	TRBJ2-5	TRBD1	CASSPQGQGALGQETQYF	TGCGCCAGCAGCCCGCAGGGACAGGGGGCTCTAGGGCAAGAGACCCAGTACTTC
TRBV5-6	.	TRBJ2-3	TRBD2	CASSQLAGVSGTDTQYF	TGTGCCAGCAGCCAACTAGCGGGGGTGTCCGGCACAGATACGCAGTATTTT
TRBV5-6	.	TRBJ2-7	.	CASRPRGTTYEQYF	TGTGCCAGCAGACCACGCGGGACGACCTACGAGCAGTACTTC
TRBV5-6	.	TRBJ2-7	TRBD2	CASSLGLADYEQYF	TGTGCCAGCAGCTTGGGACTAGCGGACTACGAGCAGTACTTC
TRBV19	.	TRBJ2-3	.	CASSTGWSTDTQYF	TGTGCCAGTAGTACAGGGTGGAGCACAGATACGCAGTATTTT
TRBV30	.	TRBJ2-2	.	CAWSRGTGLFF	TGTGCCTGGAGTCGGGGTACTGGGCTGTTTTTT
TRBV4-2	.	TRBJ2-7	.	CASAGERDYEQYF	TGTGCCAGCGCCGGGGAGCGTGATTACGAGCAGTACTTC
TRBV15	.	TRBJ2-3	.	CATSRDLYGDTQYF	TGTGCCACCAGCAGAGACCTTTACGGAGATACGCAGTATTTT
TRBV4-2	.	TRBJ2-7	TRBD1	CASSRDDRVSFYEQYF	TGTGCCAGCAGCCGGGACGACAGGGTTTCTTTCTACGAGCAGTACTTC
TRBV7-8	.	TRBJ1-1	TRBD1	CASSLNRDRANTEAFF	TGTGCCAGCAGCTTAAACCGGGACAGGGCGAACACTGAAGCTTTCTTT
TRBV6-6	.	TRBJ1-6	.	CASSYDTVISPLHF	TGTGCCAGCAGTTATGACACGGTAATTTCACCCCTCCACTTT
TRBV6-1	few	TRBJ2-1	TRBD2	CASSAQLAGAWNEQFF	TGTGCCAGCAGTGCCCAACTAGCGGGGGCATGGAATGAGCAGTTCTTC
TRBV7-2	.	TRBJ2-1	TRBD2	CASSLVVFGGKFF	TGTGCCAGCAGCTTAGTGGTATTCGGGGGGAAGTTCTTC
TRBV18	few	TRBJ2-1	TRBD1	CASSLRDRDNEQFF	TGTGCCAGCTCACTTCGGGACAGGGACAATGAGCAGTTCTTC
TRBV5-5	.	TRBJ2-2	.	CASRPRSEPNTGELFF	TGTGCCAGCAGGCCTAGGTCGGAGCCCAATACCGGGGAGCTGTTTTTT
TRBV4-2	.	TRBJ2-2	.	CASSQGMRMNTGELFF	TGTGCCAGCAGCCAAGGTATGAGGATGAACACCGGGGAGCTGTTTTTT
TRBV3-1/TRBV3-2	.	TRBJ2-2	.	CASSQAQVSNGELFF	TGTGCCAGCAGCCAGGCCCAAGTCTCGAATGGGGAGCTGTTTTTT
TRBV27	.	TRBJ2-4	.	CASSRLSENIQYF	TGTGCCAGCAGTCGCCTCTCGGAAAACATTCAGTACTTC
TRBV30	.	TRBJ1-6	.	CAWSFRDTRSPLHF	TGTGCCTGGTCTTTTCGGGACACGCGGTCACCCCTCCACTTT
TRBV7-2	once	TRBJ2-1	.	CASSLVIAKDEQFF	TGTGCCAGCAGCTTAGTAATAGCGAAGGATGAGCAGTTCTTC
TRBV18	.	TRBJ1-5	.	CASSPDGVGQPQHF	TGTGCCAGCTCACCGGACGGGGTAGGTCAGCCCCAGCATTTT
TRBV2	.	TRBJ1-1	TRBD1	CASSEEGQGATEAFF	TGTGCCAGCAGTGAAGAGGGACAGGGGGCGACTGAAGCTTTCTTT
TRBV27	.	TRBJ2-2	.	CASTPLGWGRGELFF	TGTGCCAGCACCCCCCTTGGATGGGGGCGAGGGGAGCTGTTTTTT
TRBV19	.	TRBJ1-2	TRBD1	CASSIQTGVKYGYTF	TGTGCCAGTAGTATTCAGACAGGGGTAAAGTATGGCTACACCTTC
TRBV19	.	TRBJ2-1	TRBD2	CASSPTGSGGFNEQFF	TGTGCCAGTAGTCCCACCGGGAGCGGGGGGTTCAATGAGCAGTTCTTC
TRBV6-5	.	TRBJ1-5	TRBD1	CASSSGGNSNQPQHF	TGTGCCAGCTCTTCAGGGGGAAATAGCAATCAGCCCCAGCATTTT
TRBV7-8	.	TRBJ1-1	.	CASSRLGAMNTEAFF	TGTGCCAGCAGCCGATTGGGGGCCATGAACACTGAAGCTTTCTTT
TRBV7-9	.	TRBJ2-1	.	CASSWDWSYNEQFF	TGTGCCAGCAGCTGGGACTGGTCCTACAATGAGCAGTTCTTC
TRBV5-4	.	TRBJ1-3	.	CASSWGRANSGNTIYF	TGTGCCAGCAGTTGGGGCAGGGCTAACTCTGGAAACACCATATATTTT
TRBV30	.	TRBJ2-1	.	CAWSVAGEQFF	TGTGCCTGGAGCGTAGCTGGGGAGCAGTTCTTC
TRBV9	.	TRBJ2-1	TRBD2	CASSVGAGVSGEQFF	TGTGCCAGCAGCGTAGGGGCGGGAGTCTCCGGCGAGCAGTTCTTC
TRBV5-1	.	TRBJ1-3	.	CASRTGHRDGNTIYF	TGCGCCAGCAGGACGGGACACCGAGATGGAAACACCATATATTTT
TRBV18	once	TRBJ2-5	TRBD1	CASSGQTGETQYF	TGTGCCAGCTCCGGGCAGACAGGGGAGACCCAGTACTTC
TRBV28	.	TRBJ1-1	TRBD1	CASSTPGGRTEAFF	TGTGCCAGCAGTACCCCAGGGGGTAGGACTGAAGCTTTCTTT
TRBV5-1	.	TRBJ2-1	.	CASSLGQANYNEQFF	TGCGCCAGCAGCTTGGGTCAGGCGAACTACAATGAGCAGTTCTTC
TRBV11-2	.	TRBJ2-5	.	CASSLAGRALGYQETQYF	TGTGCCAGCAGCTTAGCGGGCAGGGCCCTGGGGTACCAAGAGACCCAGTACTTC
TRBV28	.	TRBJ1-1	.	CASSPQVLTEAFF	TGTGCCAGCAGTCCCCAGGTCCTAACTGAAGCTTTCTTT
TRBV5-6	once	TRBJ2-7	.	CASSFWGGGGISPYEQYF	TGTGCCAGCAGCTTTTGGGGAGGTGGAGGTATCAGCCCTTACGAGCAGTACTTC
TRBV29-1	.	TRBJ1-2	.	CSDRTPISYTF	TGCAGCGATCGGACACCTATCAGCTACACCTTC
TRBV27	.	TRBJ1-6	.	CASSLSDQGSSPLHF	TGTGCCAGCAGTTTATCCGATCAGGGGAGTTCACCCCTCCACTTT